Listed below are T cell receptor beta chains from one sample, sequenced in a study of cytomegalovirus exposure and HLA in healthy donors. Assay used: immunoSEQ multiplex PCR; TCRdb lists only in-frame clones, some missing. The sample has some 150,000 clones; roughly 80% are singletons. The specimen was PBMCs. Source of these receptors: a woman in her twenties or thirties in good health and CMV-seronegative. Both conserved end residues are part of each CDR3. A D gene is named only where the DNA matches it firmly. A row's size may be missing; if present it is once, few, many or a size class.

d_gene	v_gene	abundance	j_gene	CDR3aa	CDR3nt
TRBD1	TRBV5-1	-	TRBJ2-7	CASSLAGTGPGEQYF	TGCGCCAGCAGCTTGGCTGGGACAGGTCCGGGCGAGCAGTACTTC
TRBD1	TRBV9	-	TRBJ1-3	CASSVDRGPGNTIYF	TGTGCCAGCAGCGTCGACAGGGGGCCGGGAAACACCATATATTTT
TRBD2	TRBV11-3	-	TRBJ2-1	CASSLETSGGGEQFF	TGTGCCAGCAGCTTGGAGACTAGCGGAGGGGGGGAGCAGTTCTTC
-	TRBV7-6	once	TRBJ2-2	CASSLGSGLSTGELFF	TGTGCCAGCAGCTTAGGGAGCGGGTTAAGCACCGGGGAGCTGTTTTTT
TRBD1	TRBV4-3	-	TRBJ2-7	CASSQDLRQGRHEQYF	TGCGCCAGCAGCCAAGATCTGAGACAGGGACGGCACGAGCAGTACTTC
TRBD1	TRBV4-1	-	TRBJ1-5	CASSHGQGFQPQHF	TGCGCCAGCAGCCATGGACAGGGGTTTCAGCCCCAGCATTTT
TRBD2	TRBV12-5	-	TRBJ2-7	CASGLPTSGSYEQYF	TGTGCTAGTGGTTTGCCCACTAGCGGGAGCTACGAGCAGTACTTC
-	TRBV5-1	-	TRBJ1-5	CASSLSGVGNQPQHF	TGCGCCAGCAGCTTGTCAGGGGTTGGCAATCAGCCCCAGCATTTT
TRBD1	TRBV6-1	-	TRBJ1-6	CASIFGQENNPPLHF	TGTGCCAGCATCTTTGGACAGGAGAATAATCCACCCCTCCACTTT
-	TRBV15	-	TRBJ2-3	CATSRDSHTQYF	TGTGCCACCAGCAGAGACTCCCATACGCAGTATTTT
TRBD1	TRBV14	-	TRBJ1-4	CASSGDSNEKLFF	TGTGCCAGCAGCGGGGACAGTAATGAAAAACTGTTTTTT
TRBD2	TRBV7-8	once	TRBJ2-3	CASSSPRGGGTDTQYF	TGTGCCAGCAGCTCTCCCCGGGGGGGCGGCACAGATACGCAGTATTTT
-	TRBV7-9	once	TRBJ2-5	CASSLNQGWETQYF	TGTGCCAGCAGCCTAAACCAGGGCTGGGAGACCCAGTACTTC
TRBD1	TRBV7-2	-	TRBJ1-2	CASSAGQANYGYTF	TGTGCCAGCAGCGCGGGACAGGCTAACTATGGCTACACCTTC
TRBD1	TRBV19	-	TRBJ1-2	CASSPRQGNYGYTF	TGTGCCAGTAGTCCAAGACAGGGTAACTATGGCTACACCTTC
-	TRBV30	-	TRBJ2-1	CAWGNRDLSSYNEQFF	TGTGCCTGGGGGAACCGGGACTTAAGCTCCTACAATGAGCAGTTCTTC
-	TRBV6-1	once	TRBJ2-7	CASIDTGSYEQYF	TGTGCCAGCATCGACACGGGGTCCTACGAGCAGTACTTC
TRBD2	TRBV5-6	-	TRBJ2-5	CASSSLAVETQYF	TGTGCCAGCAGCTCACTAGCGGTAGAGACCCAGTACTTC
-	TRBV5-1	-	TRBJ2-1	CASSLGGFSYDEQFF	TGCGCCAGCAGCTTGGGTGGTTTTTCCTACGATGAGCAGTTCTTC
TRBD2	TRBV11-2	-	TRBJ2-3	CASSLMWKSGTDTQYF	TGTGCCAGCAGCTTAATGTGGAAAAGCGGGACGGATACGCAGTATTTT
TRBD1	TRBV7-6	-	TRBJ2-1	CASRPTDRDEQFF	TGTGCCAGCAGACCAACAGACAGGGATGAGCAGTTCTTC
-	TRBV11-2	once	TRBJ1-1	CASSLWAAEAFF	TGTGCCAGCAGCTTATGGGCTGCTGAAGCTTTCTTT
-	TRBV6-6	few	TRBJ2-7	CASRPGGGRHEQYF	TGTGCCAGCAGACCCGGTGGAGGGAGGCACGAGCAGTACTTC
-	TRBV10-2	-	TRBJ1-1	CASEWGDRTLNTEAFF	TGCGCCAGCGAATGGGGCGACAGGACTTTGAACACTGAAGCTTTCTTT
TRBD1	TRBV19	-	TRBJ1-6	CASSPWDRVNSPLHF	TGTGCCAGTAGCCCCTGGGACAGGGTTAATTCACCCCTCCACTTT
-	TRBV13	-	TRBJ1-3	CASSLFKGYTIYF	TGTGCCAGCAGCTTGTTCAAGGGGTACACCATATATTTT
TRBD2	TRBV7-3	few	TRBJ2-2	CASSLALAGGPVGELFF	TGTGCCAGCAGCTTAGCACTAGCGGGGGGGCCTGTCGGGGAGCTGTTTTTT
TRBD2	TRBV10-2	-	TRBJ2-7	CASRDSGSSAYEQYF	TGCGCCAGCAGGGATAGCGGGAGTAGCGCCTACGAGCAGTACTTC
-	TRBV6-1	-	TRBJ2-7	CASSDWDLSSYEQYF	TGTGCCAGCAGTGACTGGGACTTGAGCTCCTACGAGCAGTACTTC
-	TRBV7-8	-	TRBJ2-1	CASSSAGRNEQFF	TGTGCCAGCAGCTCTGCTGGCCGCAATGAGCAGTTCTTC
-	TRBV30	-	TRBJ1-5	CAWSVGAVLSNQPQHF	TGTGCCTGGAGTGTAGGAGCGGTTCTTAGCAATCAGCCCCAGCATTTT
-	TRBV6-1	-	TRBJ1-2	CASHRVDGYTF	TGTGCCAGCCACAGGGTGGATGGCTACACCTTC
TRBD2	TRBV7-6	-	TRBJ2-1	CASSPSGRAQFF	TGTGCCAGCAGCCCTAGCGGGAGGGCCCAGTTCTTC
-	TRBV6-5	-	TRBJ1-4	CASSESGFEKLFF	TGTGCCAGCAGTGAATCAGGGTTTGAAAAACTGTTTTTT
-	TRBV2	-	TRBJ1-2	CASSGLRDSPYGYTF	TGTGCCAGCAGCGGGCTGAGGGACTCGCCCTATGGCTACACCTTC
TRBD2	TRBV7-3	once	TRBJ2-1	CASSLNGGENNEQFF	TGTGCCAGCAGCTTAAACGGGGGGGAGAACAATGAGCAGTTCTTC
TRBD2	TRBV6-1	-	TRBJ2-7	CASSARRLAGYSYEQYF	TGTGCCAGCAGTGCGAGGAGACTAGCGGGATATTCCTACGAGCAGTACTTC
TRBD2	TRBV11-2	-	TRBJ2-7	CASSWTSGPSYEQYF	TGTGCCAGCAGCTGGACTAGCGGGCCCTCCTACGAGCAGTACTTC
-	TRBV7-8	-	TRBJ2-7	CASSSLTGFYEQYF	TGTGCCAGCAGCTCCTTGACAGGCTTCTACGAGCAGTACTTC
TRBD2	TRBV29-1	-	TRBJ2-1	CSVERESPNEQFF	TGCAGCGTCGAGCGGGAAAGCCCCAATGAGCAGTTCTTC
-	TRBV4-2	-	TRBJ2-2	CASSSERTQRGELFF	TGTGCCAGCAGCAGCGAGCGTACCCAACGGGGGGAGCTGTTTTTT
-	TRBV7-9	-	TRBJ1-3	CASAGVSGNTTYF	TGTGCCAGCGCAGGGGTCTCTGGAAACACCACATATTTT
TRBD2	TRBV6-1	-	TRBJ2-3	CASSGPSGRRTDTQYF	TGTGCCAGCAGTGGGCCCAGCGGGAGAAGGACAGATACGCAGTATTTT